The 32 T cell receptor beta chains presented below share a single source sample, sequenced in a study of cytomegalovirus exposure and HLA in healthy donors. The PCR made use of 60 Vbeta and 13 Jbeta primers. Clones were sequenced by immunoSEQ multiplex PCR, and TCRdb holds only the in-frame ones, with some missing. The repertoire holds 150,000 to 200,000 clones, with under 80% as singletons. Sequencing was performed on PBMCs. The source is a woman aged 45-65 years in good health and CMV-seropositive.

This chain joins TRBV28 and TRBJ1-2, with a weak D call TRBD1 (6 bases). CDR1 and CDR2 from the germline V gene are MDHEN and SYDVKM. V lost 2 bases to trimming and J lost 6 bases, with 13 bases between them. The CDR3 is 14 residues long. The CDR3 region is CASSLTGLSDGYTF. In nucleotides, the CDR3 is TGTGCCAGCAGTTTAACAGGGCTTTCTGATGGCTACACCTTC.

This clone appeared a single time. The genes are TRBV5-4 and TRBJ1-2, with 9 bases identical to TRBD1. The CDR3 is made up of 14 amino acids. Germline V gene lookup returns CDR1 SGHNT and CDR2 YYREEE (reference sequence). The junction had 3 bases not matched to a gene; V was cut back by 4 bases and J by 2 bases. Here the CDR3 reads CASSGTGSNYGYTF. The CDR3 DNA is TGTGCCAGCAGCGGGACAGGGTCGAACTATGGCTACACCTTC.

This chain uses TRBV19 with TRBJ1-2; 8 bases align to TRBD1. CDR3 length: 15 amino acids. Germline trimming cut 4 bases from V and 4 bases from J; bases unmatched to any gene: 8. Germline CDR1 LNHDA, CDR2 SQIVND (reference sequence). CDR3 DNA: TGTGCCAGTAGTACCGCCGGCGGGACAGGCTATGGCTACACCTTC. It yields the protein CASSTAGGTGYGYTF.

V and J are TRBV6-6 and TRBJ2-1; TRBD1 might be the D (6 bases). This CDR3 is built from 15 residues. The V end was cut by 1 base, the J end by 5 bases, with 12 bases between. CDR1 is MNHNY and CDR2 is SVGAGI in the germline V gene (reference sequence). CDR3 coding DNA: TGTGCCAGCAGTTACTACAGGGAGAGAGACAATGAGCAGTTCTTC. Protein sequence: CASSYYRERDNEQFF.

This clone has just one count. The genes are TRBV6-4 and TRBJ2-2; 13 nucleotides line up with TRBD2. Trimming cost V 6 bases and J 5 bases; bases outside gene matches: 3. Germline V CDR1 and CDR2: MRHNA, SNTAGT. The CDR3 covers 15 residues. The CDR3, as DNA: TGTGCCAGCAGCCCGACTAGCGGGGGGACCGGGGAGCTGTTTTTT. It encodes CASSPTSGGTGELFF.

The chain employs TRBV4-1 and TRBJ2-1; D unclear. The germline V gene encodes CDR1 MGHRA and CDR2 YSYEKL. CDR3 size: 13 residues. The V and J ends lost 3 bases and 7 bases respectively, with 10 bases between them. In DNA form, the CDR3 reads TGCGCCAGCAGCCATTATTCCGGGAATGAGCAGTTCTTC. Amino acids: CASSHYSGNEQFF.

The V call is TRBV7-9, the J call TRBJ2-3; 10 bases fit TRBD2. The germline CDR1 and CDR2 sequences are SEHNR and FQNEAQ (reference sequence). V dropped 5 bases and J dropped 1; count of bases not matched to a gene: 6. This CDR3 region has 16 residues. The CDR3 DNA is TGTGCCAGCAGCCCGAGTGGACTAGCGGGCACAGATACGCAGTATTTT. It specifies CASSPSGLAGTDTQYF.

This chain links TRBV4-1 with TRBJ2-3; perhaps TRBD1 as D (5 bases). CDR1 MGHRA and CDR2 YSYEKL come from the germline V gene. The CDR3 has 18 amino acids. Between the trimmed V and J ends, which lost 0 bases and 3 bases, there was a span of 19 bases. The CDR3 loop is CASSQDVAGIFGTDTQYF. CDR3 sequence (DNA): TGCGCCAGCAGCCAAGATGTTGCAGGGATTTTCGGGACAGATACGCAGTATTTT.

This sequence joins TRBV6-5 and TRBJ1-2, with TRBD1 as a possible D gene (6 bases). CDR1 and CDR2 (germline): MNHEY, SVGAGI. The CDR3 length is 16 residues. V was cut by 3 bases and J by 3 bases, with 17 bases left in between. The CDR3 region is CASSYRAWTEHYGYTF. The CDR3 coding sequence is TGTGCCAGCAGTTATCGTGCTTGGACAGAACACTATGGCTACACCTTC.

This clone was seen only a few times. This chain uses TRBV2 with TRBJ1-2; 12 bases align to TRBD1. Germline CDR1 is SNHLY and CDR2 is FYNNEI. V shed 4 bases, J shed 13 bases, and the junction held 4 bases outside the gene matches. The CDR3 totals 12 residues. In DNA form, the CDR3 reads TGTGCCAGCAGTGGGGGACAGGGGGCGAGCACCTTC. This translates into CASSGGQGASTF.

This rearrangement joins TRBV2 to TRBJ2-2, with 9 bases that match TRBD1. The V gene end was trimmed by 4 bases and the J gene end by 5 bases; junction bases not matched to a gene: 5. The CDR3 sequence is 15 residues long. Looked up from germline, CDR1 is SNHLY and CDR2 is FYNNEI. In DNA form, the CDR3 reads TGTGCCAGCAGTGTTACGGACAGGGGAACCGGGGAGCTGTTTTTT. This encodes CASSVTDRGTGELFF.

The gene calls are TRBV5-4 and TRBJ1-2; D gene ambiguous. Germline V gene data show CDR1 as SGHNT and CDR2 as YYREEE (reference sequence). The CDR3 extends over 14 amino acids. V was cut by 2 bases and J by 0 bases, with 8 bases left in between. The CDR3 region is CASSLEIPNYGYTF. The DNA of the CDR3 is TGTGCCAGCAGCTTAGAGATTCCTAACTATGGCTACACCTTC.

The genes are TRBV6-5 and TRBJ2-5; no clear D gene. Germline CDR1 and CDR2: MNHEY and SVGAGI. The CDR3 runs to 14 residues. V was clipped by 6 bases and J by 0 bases, with 11 bases between them. The CDR3 sequence: CASSVTGYQETQYF. CDR3 sequence (DNA): TGTGCCAGCAGCGTCACTGGTTACCAAGAGACCCAGTACTTC.

This clone was seen once. The V and J genes are TRBV2 and TRBJ2-1, with D perhaps TRBD1 (6 bases). The CDR3 is 16 residues long. In germline, CDR1 is SNHLY, CDR2 FYNNEI. The V end was cut by 5 bases, the J end by 0 bases, with 14 bases between. CDR3 DNA: TGTGCCAGCAGTAGGGGACATCCTAGCTCCTACAATGAGCAGTTCTTC. This sequence encodes CASSRGHPSSYNEQFF.

This clone was detected only a few times. The V call is TRBV15, the J call TRBJ1-1, with D perhaps matching TRBD1 (5 bases). Deletions cut 0 bases from V and 2 bases from J, with 13 bases between. The CDR3 consists of 16 residues. The germline V gene encodes CDR1 LNHNV and CDR2 YYDKDF (reference sequence). CDR3: CATSREGVGKNTEAFF. The CDR3 DNA is TGTGCCACCAGCAGAGAAGGGGTGGGAAAAAACACTGAAGCTTTCTTT.

This sequence joins TRBV6-1 and TRBJ1-5; D ambiguous. V shed 7 bases and J shed 3 bases, with 16 bases lying between them. Germline V CDR1 and CDR2: MNHNS, SASEGT. The CDR3 consists of 15 residues. The CDR3 nucleotides read TGTGCCAGCACCTTAATCATAGTAGACAATCAGCCCCAGCATTTT. Its protein product is CASTLIIVDNQPQHF.

The rearrangement links TRBV7-2 to TRBJ2-2; 7 bases agree with TRBD2. The CDR3 totals 15 residues. CDR1 and CDR2 (germline): SGHTA, FQGNSA. The J segment lost 0 bases and the V segment lost 3 bases, leaving 1 base of the junction unmatched. CDR3 sequence (DNA): TGTGCCAGCAGCTTGAGCGGGACGAACACCGGGGAGCTGTTTTTT. It codes for CASSLSGTNTGELFF.

The chain joins TRBV6-5 to TRBJ2-1, with D possibly TRBD1 on 5 matching bases. The CDR3 is made up of 16 amino acids. The germline V gene encodes CDR1 MNHEY and CDR2 SVGAGI. Deletions cut 0 bases from V and 7 bases from J, with 16 bases between. CDR3 protein: CASSYSLRGLWNEQFF. The CDR3 DNA is TGTGCCAGCAGTTACTCGTTAAGGGGTCTGTGGAATGAGCAGTTCTTC.

The chain links TRBV5-1 to TRBJ2-7; TRBD2 aligns across 9 bases. J gave up 2 bases and V 6 bases, and 9 bases lay outside the gene matches. Germline V gene lookup returns CDR1 SGHRS and CDR2 YFSETQ. CDR3 length: 15 amino acids. The CDR3 reads CASTGELAGTYEQYF. The CDR3 DNA reads TGCGCCAGCACGGGTGAGCTAGCGGGGACCTACGAGCAGTACTTC.

The CDR3 reads CASSETSPGELFF. CDR3 in DNA: TGTGCCAGCAGTGAAACCAGTCCCGGGGAGCTGTTTTTT. The V call is TRBV2, the J call TRBJ2-2; D remains ambiguous. Germline loops: CDR1 SNHLY, CDR2 FYNNEI. The CDR3 length is 13 residues. The V gene lost 2 bases and the J gene lost 6 bases, with 7 bases spanning the gap.

The rearrangement links TRBV6-6 to TRBJ2-3; a weak D match, TRBD2 (6 bases). Per the germline V gene, CDR1 is MNHNY and CDR2 is SVGAGI (reference sequence). V shed 0 bases and J shed 4 bases, with 8 bases lying between them. The CDR3 covers 14 residues. This chain's CDR3 is CASSYSGGADTQYF. DNA for the CDR3: TGTGCCAGCAGTTACTCGGGAGGCGCAGATACGCAGTATTTT.

This clone has just one count. The gene calls are TRBV7-2 and TRBJ2-2; TRBD1 matches at 9 bases. CDR3 length: 16 residues. The junction had 12 bases not matched to a gene; V was cut back by 6 bases and J by 7 bases. Germline V gene sequence: CDR1 SGHTA, CDR2 FQGNSA. In DNA form, the CDR3 reads TGTGCCAGCAGTTCATTCGGACAGGGGCGAGTCGGGGAGCTGTTTTTT. Its translation: CASSSFGQGRVGELFF.

The chain combines TRBV5-6 with TRBJ2-5, with TRBD1 matching 7 bases. Per the germline V gene, CDR1 is SGHDT and CDR2 is YYEEEE. This CDR3 contains 15 residues. With V trimmed by 0 bases and J by 2 bases, 4 bases remained unmatched. The CDR3, as DNA: TGTGCCAGCAGCTTGGGACAGGGCAGACAAGAGACCCAGTACTTC. This encodes CASSLGQGRQETQYF.

The chain combines TRBV13 with TRBJ2-5; 9 positions match TRBD1. The end of the DNA aligns better with TRBJ2-7, so the J call may be wrong. This CDR3 has 14 residues. Germline-derived CDR1 and CDR2 are PRHDT and FYEKMQ (reference sequence). Here the CDR3 reads CASSPGQGPYEQYF. CDR3 DNA sequence: TGTGCCAGCAGCCCCGGACAGGGGCCCTACGAGCAGTACTTC.

This chain connects TRBV2 to TRBJ2-5, with TRBD2 matching over 14 bases. The J segment lost 3 bases and the V segment lost 6 bases, leaving 12 bases of the junction unmatched. Germline values: CDR1 SNHLY, CDR2 FYNNEI. This CDR3 has 18 amino acids. CDR3 coding DNA: TGTGCCAGCAGCGCCCAGGGACTAGCGGGGGCCTCAAAAGAGACCCAGTACTTC. Its translation is CASSAQGLAGASKETQYF.

This chain uses TRBV10-3 with TRBJ1-2; D is unclear. This CDR3 has 15 residues. V gave up 1 base and J gave up 3 bases, with 12 bases separating them. Germline values: CDR1 ENHRY, CDR2 SYGVKD. The CDR3 loop is CAISEWALRDYGYTF. As DNA, the CDR3 is TGTGCCATCAGTGAGTGGGCCCTGAGAGACTATGGCTACACCTTC.

The V gene is TRBV19, the J gene TRBJ1-1; D unresolved. V lost 3 bases, J lost 8 bases, and 13 bases lay in between. Germline V gene lookup returns CDR1 LNHDA and CDR2 SQIVND (reference sequence). The CDR3 loop spans 13 amino acids. In DNA form, the CDR3 reads TGTGCCAGTAGTATTTCGGCAGGCCCCGAAGCTTTCTTT. The encoded protein is CASSISAGPEAFF.

This sequence joins TRBV5-1 and TRBJ2-1; TRBD2 aligns across 8 bases. Looked up from germline, CDR1 is SGHRS and CDR2 is YFSETQ. This CDR3 region has 16 residues. Trimming removed 5 bases from V and 1 base from J; junction bases left unmatched: 8. CDR3 DNA sequence: TGCGCCAGCAGGTCTCGGGGGGGGAAGTCCTACAATGAGCAGTTCTTC. The encoded protein is CASRSRGGKSYNEQFF.

Note on this clone: One junction end disagrees with the germline gene, perhaps due to a read error. This rearrangement joins TRBV5-6 to TRBJ2-7; a possible D gene is TRBD2 (5 bases). This CDR3 is 14 amino acids long. CDR1 is SGHDT, CDR2 YYEEEE, per germline. The CDR3 loop reads CAGSLEDSSYEQYF. CDR3 coding DNA: TGTGCCGGCAGCTTGGAGGACTCATCCTACGAGCAGTACTTC.

This clone was seen a single time. This chain joins TRBV14 and TRBJ2-7; a weak D match, TRBD1 (5 bases). V lost 0 bases and J 6 bases, leaving 15 bases between the germline ends. The CDR3 has 15 amino acids. CDR1 SGHDN and CDR2 FVKESK come from the germline V gene. CDR3 DNA: TGTGCCAGCAGCCAAGAGGAGTTGGTGACAGCCGAGCAGTACTTC. This translates into CASSQEELVTAEQYF.

The rearrangement links TRBV7-6 to TRBJ1-1, with a possible D match to TRBD1 (6 bases). The CDR3 sequence is 13 residues long. CDR1 and CDR2 (germline): SGHVS, FNYEAQ. Trimming removed 6 bases from V and 3 bases from J, with 11 bases in between. The CDR3 loop reads CASSLGQHTEAFF. The CDR3 coding sequence is TGTGCCAGCAGTCTAGGACAGCACACTGAAGCTTTCTTT.

The chain joins TRBV6-5 to TRBJ2-5; D is possibly TRBD1 (6 bases). There are 12 residues in the CDR3. Deletions cut 5 bases from V and 5 bases from J, with 9 bases between. The germline V gene has CDR1 MNHEY and CDR2 SVGAGI. CDR3 nucleotides: TGTGCCAGCAGTGGGACAAAGGAGACCCAGTACTTC. Encoded protein: CASSGTKETQYF.